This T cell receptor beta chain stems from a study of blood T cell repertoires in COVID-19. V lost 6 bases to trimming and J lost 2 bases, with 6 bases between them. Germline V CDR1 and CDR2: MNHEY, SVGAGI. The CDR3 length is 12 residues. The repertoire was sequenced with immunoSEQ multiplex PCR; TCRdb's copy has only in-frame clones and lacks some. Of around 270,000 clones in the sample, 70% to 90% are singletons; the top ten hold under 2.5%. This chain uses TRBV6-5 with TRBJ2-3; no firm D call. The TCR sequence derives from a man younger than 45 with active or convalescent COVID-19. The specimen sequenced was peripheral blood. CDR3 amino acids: CASSQNTDTQYF. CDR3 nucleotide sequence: TGTGCCAGCAGCCAGAACACAGATACGCAGTATTTT.